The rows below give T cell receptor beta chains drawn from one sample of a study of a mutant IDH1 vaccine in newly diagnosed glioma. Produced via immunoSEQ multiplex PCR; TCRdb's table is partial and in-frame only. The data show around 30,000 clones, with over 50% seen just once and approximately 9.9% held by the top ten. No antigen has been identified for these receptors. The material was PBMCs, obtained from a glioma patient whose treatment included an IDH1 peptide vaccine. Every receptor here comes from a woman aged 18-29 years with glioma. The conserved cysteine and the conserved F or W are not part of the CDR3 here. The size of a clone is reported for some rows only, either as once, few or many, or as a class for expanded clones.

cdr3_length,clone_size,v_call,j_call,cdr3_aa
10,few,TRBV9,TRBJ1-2,ASSADIGGYT
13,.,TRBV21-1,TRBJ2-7,ASSFGLAGPYEQY
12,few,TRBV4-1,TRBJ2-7,ASSQGPGFYEQY
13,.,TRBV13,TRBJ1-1,ASSLAGLGATEAF
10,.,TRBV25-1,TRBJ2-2,ASSGLDGELF
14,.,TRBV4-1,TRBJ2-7,ASSSSGLAGAGEQY
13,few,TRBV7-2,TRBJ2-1,ASSVPGARYNEQF
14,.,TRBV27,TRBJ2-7,ASSTSTSGSSYEQY
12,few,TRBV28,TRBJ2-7,ASSLAQSLYEQY
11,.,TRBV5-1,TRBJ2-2,ASSGEYTGELF
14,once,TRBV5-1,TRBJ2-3,ASTMRGGGRTDTQY
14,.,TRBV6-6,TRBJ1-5,ASSSYGGGSYQPQH
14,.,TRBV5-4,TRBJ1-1,ASSRGQGGLHTEAF
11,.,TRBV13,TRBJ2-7,ASSMTGVEEQY
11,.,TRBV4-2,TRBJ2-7,ASSPRGDYEQY
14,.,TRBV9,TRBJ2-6,ASSPRWGAGANVLT
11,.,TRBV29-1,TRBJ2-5,SAETGLRETQY
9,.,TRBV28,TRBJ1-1,ATGRGTEAF
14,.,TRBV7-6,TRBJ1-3,ASSLLGQVSGNTIY
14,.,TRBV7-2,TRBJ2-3,ASSLGFGFSTDTQY
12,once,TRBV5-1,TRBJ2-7,ASSLASGTWEQY
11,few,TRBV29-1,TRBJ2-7,SAGWGFSYEQY
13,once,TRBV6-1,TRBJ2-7,ASSEGAVRTYEQY
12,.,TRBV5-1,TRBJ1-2,ASSLVVGDYGYT
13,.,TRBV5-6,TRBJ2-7,ASSPRAGSSYEQY
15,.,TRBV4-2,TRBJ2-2,ASSPNPGLAYTGELF
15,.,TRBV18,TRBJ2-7,ASSYQPGGASSYEQY
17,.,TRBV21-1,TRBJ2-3,ASSKIRRGPVQDTDTQY
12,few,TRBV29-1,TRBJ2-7,SVLGLAGVYEQY
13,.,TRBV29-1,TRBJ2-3,SATAASGATDTQY